The rows below give T cell receptor beta chains drawn from one sample of a study of cytomegalovirus exposure and HLA in healthy donors. The data were produced by immunoSEQ multiplex PCR, yet TCRdb's version contains in-frame clones alone and is incomplete. This repertoire includes 200,000 to 250,000 clones. Sequences were obtained from PBMCs. These receptors were collected from a woman aged 25 to 39 in good health and CMV-seropositive. CDR3s include the opening cysteine and the closing phenylalanine or tryptophan. Fields, in order: J gene, V gene, D gene, CDR3 DNA, CDR3 protein. D genes are given only for firm matches.

>TRBJ1-6|TRBV11-2|NA
TGTGCCAGCAGCTCCTGGGGGGAAGGGTCCTATAATTCACCCCTCCACTTT
CASSSWGEGSYNSPLHF
>TRBJ2-1|TRBV28|NA
TGTGCCAGCAGGGATGGGGCCCTTTACGGTGAGCAGTTCTTC
CASRDGALYGEQFF
>TRBJ2-5|TRBV5-1|TRBD2
TGCGCCAGCAGCTTGGACTCAGCGGGAGGAGGCGAGACCCAGTACTTC
CASSLDSAGGGETQYF
>TRBJ2-1|TRBV18|TRBD2
TGTGCCAGCTCACCACGGACTAGCGGGGGGGACAATGAGCAGTTCTTC
CASSPRTSGGDNEQFF
>TRBJ1-3|TRBV6-1|TRBD1
TGTGCCAGCAGTGGAGGGGGCGCAGGAACTGGAAACACCATATATTTT
CASSGGGAGTGNTIYF
>TRBJ2-7|TRBV25-1|NA
TGTGCCAGCAGTTTCGAGGGTCTCTCCTACGAGCAGTACTTC
CASSFEGLSYEQYF
>TRBJ2-5|TRBV9|NA
TGTGCCAGCAGCGTTTTGGACAGAGAGACCCAGTACTTC
CASSVLDRETQYF
>TRBJ2-2|TRBV6-5|NA
TGTGCCAGCAGTTACTCGGACAGCCTTTACGTTTGGGAGCTGTTTTTT
CASSYSDSLYVWELFF
>TRBJ2-1|TRBV5-1|TRBD2
TGCGCCAGCAGCGGAGGACTAGCGGCTTACAATGAGCAGTTCTTC
CASSGGLAAYNEQFF
>TRBJ2-7|TRBV5-4|TRBD2
TGTGCCAGCGCCCCAACCGGGACTATCGTCTCCGAGCAGTACTTC
CASAPTGTIVSEQYF
>TRBJ1-3|TRBV7-8|TRBD1
TGTGCCAGCAGCCCCCGGGGACAGGGAGAGCTGGGAAACACCATATATTTT
CASSPRGQGELGNTIYF
>TRBJ2-1|TRBV28|TRBD1
TGTGCCAGCAGTCCCAACAGGGGGCAGACCTACAATGAGCAGTTCTTC
CASSPNRGQTYNEQFF
>TRBJ1-2|TRBV6-8|NA
TGTGCCAGCAGTTCGGGAAAGAACTATGGCTACACCTTC
CASSSGKNYGYTF
>TRBJ2-1|TRBV6-5|NA
TGTGCCAGCAAAGCGTACCGCAACAATGAGCAGTTCTTC
CASKAYRNNEQFF
>TRBJ1-3|TRBV4-3|NA
TGCGCCAGCAGCCACGAACAGGGCAGGGCCGGAAACACCATATATTTT
CASSHEQGRAGNTIYF
>TRBJ1-1|TRBV5-6|NA
TGTGCCAGCAGCTTCGGTGGGGCCACTGAAGCTTTCTTT
CASSFGGATEAFF
>TRBJ2-5|TRBV11-2|NA
TGTGCCAGCAGCTTTTCCGCGTTCCAAGAGACCCAGTACTTC
CASSFSAFQETQYF
>TRBJ1-3|TRBV9|NA
TGTGCCAGCACCGGGACACCAGGAAACACCATATATTTT
CASTGTPGNTIYF
>TRBJ2-7|TRBV2|NA
TGTGCCAGCAGCGTACAGGCCTACGAGCAGTACTTC
CASSVQAYEQYF
>TRBJ2-7|TRBV5-1|TRBD2
TGCGCCAGCAGCACGGGACTAGCGGCGGGCTCCTACGAGCAGTACTTC
CASSTGLAAGSYEQYF
>TRBJ2-1|TRBV7-7|TRBD1
TGTGCCAGCAGCTTATCCGCTGGACAGGGGTACAATGAGCAGTTCTTC
CASSLSAGQGYNEQFF
>TRBJ2-5|TRBV10-2|TRBD2
TGCGCCAGCAGTTCAGCGGGGCCAGAGACCCAGTACTTC
CASSSAGPETQYF
>TRBJ2-1|TRBV5-4|TRBD1
TGTGCCAGCAGCTTGGGGACAGGGGGGCAGTACGAGCAGTTCTTC
CASSLGTGGQYEQFF
>TRBJ2-1|TRBV7-9|TRBD2
TGTGCCAGCAGCCCCTTACTAGCGGGAGGGCCCCAGCAGTTCTTC
CASSPLLAGGPQQFF
>TRBJ1-3|TRBV25-1|NA
TGTGCCAGCAGTAGGAGGGGTTCCTCTGGAAACACCATATATTTT
CASSRRGSSGNTIYF
>TRBJ1-6|TRBV11-2|TRBD1
TGTGCCAGCAGCTCTAGGGACAGGAGCTCCTATAATTCACCCCTCCACTTT
CASSSRDRSSYNSPLHF
>TRBJ2-7|TRBV27|NA
TGTGCCAGCAGTATCGCTAGGGGGGGGGCCCACGAGCAGTACTTC
CASSIARGGAHEQYF
>TRBJ2-7|TRBV4-3|NA
TGCGCCAGCAGCCAAGCCCCGACCGGGGGTTACGAGCAGTACTTC
CASSQAPTGGYEQYF
>TRBJ1-3|TRBV5-1|NA
TGCGCCAGCAGCAGGGGACTGGCTGGAAACACCATATATTTT
CASSRGLAGNTIYF
>TRBJ2-5|TRBV2|NA
TGTGCCAGCAGAGGACGGGGTGGAGAGACCCAGTACTTC
CASRGRGGETQYF
>TRBJ1-5|TRBV5-6|NA
TGTGCCAGCAGCTTCGGGTCAAGCAATCAGCCCCAGCATTTT
CASSFGSSNQPQHF
>TRBJ1-1|TRBV6-5|TRBD1
TGTGCCAGCAAAAGGACAGGGGACACTGAAGCTTTCTTT
CASKRTGDTEAFF
>TRBJ2-3|TRBV5-4|TRBD2
TGTGCCAGCAGCCTCCTCCCAGCGGGAGGGGATACGCAGTATTTT
CASSLLPAGGDTQYF
>TRBJ1-1|TRBV11-3|NA
TGTGCCAGCAGCTTATCATCCGCGGAGGGAGCTTTCTTT
CASSLSSAEGAFF
>TRBJ2-1|TRBV10-3|NA
TGTGCCATCAAGGAGGGCCTAGCCGGGCAGTTCTTC
CAIKEGLAGQFF
>TRBJ2-1|TRBV30|TRBD2
TGTGCCTGGAGTGCCGGGACTAGCGGCCTCTCGAATGAGCAGTTCTTC
CAWSAGTSGLSNEQFF
>TRBJ2-1|TRBV5-1|NA
TGCGCCAGCAGCCAGAAACTGCAGGGGTATGAGCAGTTCTTC
CASSQKLQGYEQFF